This T cell receptor beta chain comes out of a study of tumor-infiltrating lymphocytes in localized non-small cell lung cancer. Looking at the study overall: Patients included smokers and never-smokers with various histologies, some sampled after neoadjuvant chemotherapy. From each patient, both tumor and uninvolved lung, non-adjacent to tumor, were sampled.

The study's findings and limits: TCR sequencing covered a subset of patients with enough tissue. Tumor T-cell fraction was not associated with recurrence-free survival.

This clone was detected only a few times. The antigen remains unidentified. Produced via immunoSEQ multiplex PCR; TCRdb's table is partial and in-frame only. The data contain about 12,000 clones, around three fifths of them singletons. Looked up from germline, CDR1 is MNHEY and CDR2 is SVGAGI. This CDR3 region has 16 residues. The V gene end was trimmed by 0 bases and the J gene end by 6 bases; junction bases not matched to a gene: 6. The source material was lung tumor tissue. The receptor comes from a human donor with non-small cell lung cancer. The chain employs TRBV6-5 and TRBJ2-1; 9 positions match TRBD2. The CDR3 spells CASSYSLAGRANEQFF. Written as DNA, the CDR3 is TGTGCCAGCAGTTACTCCCTAGCGGGAAGGGCCAATGAGCAGTTCTTC.